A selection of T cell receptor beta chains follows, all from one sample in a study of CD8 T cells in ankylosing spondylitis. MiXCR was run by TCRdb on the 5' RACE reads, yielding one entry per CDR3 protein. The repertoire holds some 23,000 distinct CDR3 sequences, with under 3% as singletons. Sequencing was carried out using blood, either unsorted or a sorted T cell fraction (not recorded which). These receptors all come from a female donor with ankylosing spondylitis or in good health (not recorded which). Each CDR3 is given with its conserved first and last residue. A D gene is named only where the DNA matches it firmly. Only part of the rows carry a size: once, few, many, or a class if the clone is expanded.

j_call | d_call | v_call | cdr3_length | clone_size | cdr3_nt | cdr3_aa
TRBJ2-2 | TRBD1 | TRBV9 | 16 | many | TGTGCCAGCAGTATGAGACAGGGTGGGAACACCGGGGAGCTGTTTTTT | CASSMRQGGNTGELFF
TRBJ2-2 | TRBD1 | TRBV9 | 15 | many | TGTGCCAGCAGCGTAGACAGGGGGCATACCGGGGAGCTGTTTTTT | CASSVDRGHTGELFF
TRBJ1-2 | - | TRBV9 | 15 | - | TGTGCCAGCAGCGTAGGGCAGGAAGGGGTCGGCGGCTACACCTTC | CASSVGQEGVGGYTF
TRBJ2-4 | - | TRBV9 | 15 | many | TGTGCCAGCAGCGTCGAGGGCGTAGCCAAAAACATTCAGTACTTC | CASSVEGVAKNIQYF
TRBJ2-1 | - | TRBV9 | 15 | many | TGTGCCAGCAGCGTAGCCGAGAGCTCCTACAATGAGCAGTTCTTC | CASSVAESSYNEQFF
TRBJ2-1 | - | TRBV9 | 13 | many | TGTGCCAGCAGCGTGGGGGGATCCCATGAGCAGTTCTTC | CASSVGGSHEQFF
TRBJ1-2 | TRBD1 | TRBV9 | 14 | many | TGTGCCAGCAGCAACCGGGACAGGTTCGATGGCTACACCTTC | CASSNRDRFDGYTF
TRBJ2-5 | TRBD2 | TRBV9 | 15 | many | TGTGCCAGCAGCGACAATAGCGGGGGGCTTGAGACCCAGTACTTC | CASSDNSGGLETQYF
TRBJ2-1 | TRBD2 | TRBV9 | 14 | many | TGTGCCAGCAGCGGCGGGAGATTACTCAATGAGCAGTTCTTC | CASSGGRLLNEQFF
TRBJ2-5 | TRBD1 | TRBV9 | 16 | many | TGTGCCAGCAGCACCCCCCGGGACAGGGGGGACGAGACCCAGTACTTC | CASSTPRDRGDETQYF
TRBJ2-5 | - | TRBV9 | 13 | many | TGTGCCAGCAGCGTACAAACGGAACAGACCCAGTACTTC | CASSVQTEQTQYF
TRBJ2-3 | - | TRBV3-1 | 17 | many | TGTGCCAGCAGCCAAGAGCACTACCTACTACGCACAGATACGCAGTATTTT | CASSQEHYLLRTDTQYF
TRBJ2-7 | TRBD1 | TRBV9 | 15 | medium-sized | TGTGCCAGCAGCGCGAGTCCGGGACAGGCCTACGAGCAGTACTTC | CASSASPGQAYEQYF
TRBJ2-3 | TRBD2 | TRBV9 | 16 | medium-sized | TGTGCCAGCAGCGTAGAGGGACTAGCGGACACAGATACGCAGTATTTT | CASSVEGLADTDTQYF
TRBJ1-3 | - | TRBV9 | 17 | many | TGTGCCAGCAGCGTAGCTGGTCACTGGGGGTCTGGAAACACCATATATTTT | CASSVAGHWGSGNTIYF
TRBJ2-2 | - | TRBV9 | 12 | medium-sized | TGTGCCAGCAGCCCCCACACCGGGGAGCTGTTTTTT | CASSPHTGELFF
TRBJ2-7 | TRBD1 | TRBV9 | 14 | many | TGTGCCAGCAGCCTCCGACAGGGTCCCTACGAGCAGTACTTC | CASSLRQGPYEQYF
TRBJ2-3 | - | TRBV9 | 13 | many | TGTGCCAGCAGCGGGACCATCGGAGATACGCAGTATTTT | CASSGTIGDTQYF
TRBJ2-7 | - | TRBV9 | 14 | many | TGTGCCAGCAGCCCACGGGACCCACCCGCCGAGCAGTACTTC | CASSPRDPPAEQYF
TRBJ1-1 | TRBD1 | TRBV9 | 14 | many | TGTGCCAGCAGCGTAACAGGGGGGAACACTGAAGCTTTCTTT | CASSVTGGNTEAFF
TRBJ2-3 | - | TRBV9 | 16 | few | TGTGCCAGCAGCGGGAAACACGGGGGAAGCACAGATACGCAGTATTTT | CASSGKHGGSTDTQYF
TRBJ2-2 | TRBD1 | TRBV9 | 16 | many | TGTGCCAGCAGCGTAGACGGGACAGGGGTTACCGGGGAGCTGTTTTTT | CASSVDGTGVTGELFF
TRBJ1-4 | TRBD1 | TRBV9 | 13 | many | TGTGCCAGCAGCGGGACAGGGGGCGAAAAACTGTTTTTT | CASSGTGGEKLFF
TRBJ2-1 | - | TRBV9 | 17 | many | TGTGCCAGCAGCTCAGAGATGGGACCGAGCTCCTACAATGAGCAGTTCTTC | CASSSEMGPSSYNEQFF
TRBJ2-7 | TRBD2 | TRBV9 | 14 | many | TGTGCCAGCAGTGGCCCGGGGGGGCCCCACGAGCAGTACTTC | CASSGPGGPHEQYF
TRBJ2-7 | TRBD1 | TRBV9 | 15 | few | TGTGCCAGCAGCGCCGGACAGGGGGTACTCTACGAGCAGTACTTC | CASSAGQGVLYEQYF
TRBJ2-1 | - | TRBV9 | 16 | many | TGTGCCAGCAGCGTTAGTGGGGGGGGGCTTGTGAATGAGCAGTTCTTC | CASSVSGGGLVNEQFF
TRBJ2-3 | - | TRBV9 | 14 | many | TGTGCCAGCAGCGTAGTGCCAGGCGGGGATACGCAGTATTTT | CASSVVPGGDTQYF
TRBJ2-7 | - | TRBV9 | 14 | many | TGTGCCAGCAGCGCGACACTTGAGAGGAAAGAGCAGTACTTC | CASSATLERKEQYF
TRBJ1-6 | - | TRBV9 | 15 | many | TGTGCCAGCAGCGTACAGTCGGCTTTCGGTTCACCCCTCCACTTT | CASSVQSAFGSPLHF
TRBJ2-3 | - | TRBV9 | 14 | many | TGTGCCAGCAGCGTGGGACCGACTAAAGATACGCAGTATTTT | CASSVGPTKDTQYF
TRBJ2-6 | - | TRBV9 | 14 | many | TGTGCCAGCAGCGTAGGCTCTGGGGCCAACGTCCTGACTTTC | CASSVGSGANVLTF
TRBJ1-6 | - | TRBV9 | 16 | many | TGTGCCAGCAGCGTAGGCGGGACACCAAATAATTCACCCCTCCACTTT | CASSVGGTPNNSPLHF
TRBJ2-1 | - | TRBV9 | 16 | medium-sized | TGTGCCAGCAGCCCTCAGTCGGGGGCCTCCTACAATGAGCAGTTCTTC | CASSPQSGASYNEQFF
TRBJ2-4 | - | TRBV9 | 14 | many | TGTGCCAGCAGCCCAGGGGTAGCCAAAAACATTCAGTACTTC | CASSPGVAKNIQYF
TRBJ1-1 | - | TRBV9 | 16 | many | TGTGCCAGCAGCCTCCGAGCCGACAGGCTGAACACTGAAGCTTTCTTT | CASSLRADRLNTEAFF
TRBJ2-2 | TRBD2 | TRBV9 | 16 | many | TGTGCCAGCAGCGTAGTGACTAGCGGGTACACCGGGGAGCTGTTTTTT | CASSVVTSGYTGELFF